These T cell receptor beta chains were read from a single sample in a study of blood T cell repertoires in COVID-19. Profiled with immunoSEQ multiplex PCR; TCRdb holds only in-frame clones, not every one. The sample has some 300,000 clones; approximately 88% are singletons. Sequencing input: peripheral blood. These TCRs come from a woman aged 25 to 39 who had recovered from COVID-19. CDR3s include the opening cysteine and the closing phenylalanine or tryptophan. D genes are given only for firm matches. Size tells how often a clone was seen (once, few, many) or the class of an expanded clone, and some rows leave it out.

D gene	clone size	V gene	J gene	CDR3 DNA	CDR3 protein
TRBD2	-	TRBV30	TRBJ2-3	TGTGCCTGGAGCGGTGCGCGGGGGAATCGAGATACGCAGTATTTT	CAWSGARGNRDTQYF
-	-	TRBV2	TRBJ1-1	TGTGCCAGCAGTCCGAACCATCCAGCGGGCCTGGGGACTGAAGCTTTCTTT	CASSPNHPAGLGTEAFF
TRBD1	-	TRBV3-1/TRBV3-2	TRBJ1-1	TGTGCCAGCAGCCCAGACAGGGGAAGGGCTGAAGCTTTCTTT	CASSPDRGRAEAFF
-	once	TRBV5-1	TRBJ2-1	TGCGCCAGCAGCTTGGCCGCTACCGGTCCCGATGAGCAGTTCTTC	CASSLAATGPDEQFF
-	-	TRBV19	TRBJ1-5	TGTGCCAGTAGTGCTTACAGGGCGGCGGATCAGCCCCAGCATTTT	CASSAYRAADQPQHF
TRBD1	-	TRBV6-4	TRBJ2-1	TGTGCCAGCAGTGACAGGCCAGGGGGCTTGGATGAGCAGTTCTTC	CASSDRPGGLDEQFF
-	-	TRBV4-1	TRBJ1-4	TGCGCCAGCAGCCGGGGGGTAGATGAAAAACTGTTTTTT	CASSRGVDEKLFF
TRBD1	-	TRBV3-1/TRBV3-2	TRBJ1-1	TGTGCCAGCAGCCATGGACAGGGTCTCACTGAAGCTTTCTTT	CASSHGQGLTEAFF
-	-	TRBV2	TRBJ2-2	TGTGCCAGCACCGGGTTCCGAGCCGGGGAGCTGTTTTTT	CASTGFRAGELFF
TRBD1	once	TRBV6-2/TRBV6-3	TRBJ2-1	TGTGCCAGCAGTTACTATGGAGCGGGACAGGGGTCAAATGAGCAGTTCTTC	CASSYYGAGQGSNEQFF
TRBD1	-	TRBV28	TRBJ1-2	TGTGCCAGCAGCCGGCCCCGGACAGGGGGCGCAGGCGACTATGGCTACACCTTC	CASSRPRTGGAGDYGYTF
TRBD1	-	TRBV29-1	TRBJ1-2	TGCAGCGTTGACGGGACAGCCTATGGCTACACCTTC	CSVDGTAYGYTF
-	-	TRBV3-1/TRBV3-2	TRBJ1-4	TGTGCCAGCAGCCAGGTACAGGGCCGCACGAGGACTAATGAAAAACTGTTTTTT	CASSQVQGRTRTNEKLFF
TRBD2	-	TRBV18	TRBJ2-3	TGTGCCAGCTCAAACGGACTAGCAGCGGATACGCAGTATTTT	CASSNGLAADTQYF
-	-	TRBV5-6	TRBJ1-6	TGTGCCAGCAGCTTGACGGCAGGGGAGTCGCCCCTCCACTTT	CASSLTAGESPLHF
-	-	TRBV5-1	TRBJ1-1	TGCGCCAGCACCCTGTCGGCGGTAAACACTGAAGCTTTCTTT	CASTLSAVNTEAFF
-	-	TRBV3-1/TRBV3-2	TRBJ1-4	TGTGCCAGCAGCCAAGTTGTGGGAGGTAATGAAAAACTGTTTTTT	CASSQVVGGNEKLFF
-	-	TRBV7-9	TRBJ1-1	TGTGCCAGCAGCTTATTGGGGAGTGACACAGAAGCTTTCTTT	CASSLLGSDTEAFF
TRBD1	-	TRBV7-9	TRBJ1-2	TGTGCCAGCAGCCACGACAGGGGCGGTCTCGGTGGCTACACCTTC	CASSHDRGGLGGYTF
-	-	TRBV7-9	TRBJ2-7	TGTGCCAGCAGTGGGCCCAACTACGAGCAGTACTTC	CASSGPNYEQYF
-	-	TRBV6-6	TRBJ2-5	TGTGCCAGCAGTTCTTACAGGGAGACCCAGTACTTC	CASSSYRETQYF
-	-	TRBV6-5	TRBJ1-2	TGTGCCTACGGGGGGGCCCTCGTAAAATATGGCTACACCTTC	CAYGGALVKYGYTF
-	-	TRBV29-1	TRBJ2-7	TGCAGCGTTGAAGCCGGCGAGCAGTACTTC	CSVEAGEQYF
TRBD1	-	TRBV7-9	TRBJ2-7	TGTGCCAGCAGGGGACAGAGTTACTACGAGCAGTACTTC	CASRGQSYYEQYF
-	-	TRBV7-8	TRBJ2-1	TGTGCCAGCAGCCAACCGTCGACAGTCAAGCAGTTCTTC	CASSQPSTVKQFF
-	-	TRBV4-2	TRBJ1-1	TGTGCCAGCAGCCAAGTGGAGGGCCACACTGAAGCTTTCTTT	CASSQVEGHTEAFF
-	-	TRBV15	TRBJ1-4	TGTGCCACCAGCAGAGATCCAAATGAAAAACTGTTTTTT	CATSRDPNEKLFF
TRBD1	-	TRBV2	TRBJ2-7	TGTGCCAGCAGGGGGACAGCAACCTACGAGCAGTACTTC	CASRGTATYEQYF
-	once	TRBV2	TRBJ1-2	TGTGCCAGTCACGTCCGGGGTCTTGGCTACACCTTC	CASHVRGLGYTF
-	-	TRBV5-6	TRBJ1-1	TGTGCCAGCAGCTTGGCAGGGGCTGGCACTGAAGCTTTCTTT	CASSLAGAGTEAFF
-	few	TRBV27	TRBJ2-7	TGTGCCAGCACATCCAAGTCGGCAGGGTGGTATGAGCAGTACTTC	CASTSKSAGWYEQYF
TRBD1	few	TRBV5-1	TRBJ2-7	TGCGCCAGCAGTCGGACAGGGTGGTTAAACGAGCAGTACTTC	CASSRTGWLNEQYF
-	-	TRBV24-1	TRBJ2-5	TGTGCCACCAGTGTACGACAGCAAGAGACCCAGTACTTC	CATSVRQQETQYF
-	once	TRBV5-1	TRBJ2-5	TGCGCCAGCAGCTTTCTAGTCTCAAAAGAGACCCAGTACTTC	CASSFLVSKETQYF
TRBD2	-	TRBV5-8	TRBJ2-5	TGTGCCAGCAGCTCGGGACTAGCGGGGGGGCAAGAGACCCAGTACTTC	CASSSGLAGGQETQYF
TRBD1	once	TRBV5-1	TRBJ1-4	TGCGCCAGCAGCTTGGGAGGGGGCGGTGAAAAACTGTTTTTT	CASSLGGGGEKLFF
-	-	TRBV28	TRBJ1-4	TGTGCCAGCAGTTCCAGTGGGTCAGTGGTGGGCGAAAAACTGTTTTTT	CASSSSGSVVGEKLFF
-	once	TRBV21-1	TRBJ2-7	TGTGCCAGCAGCAAAGGGGTACAGGGGTTGTGCTACGAGCAGTACTTC	CASSKGVQGLCYEQYF
-	-	TRBV2	TRBJ1-4	TGTGCCAGCAGTGAATTCCGAGGTAATGAAAAACTGTTTTTT	CASSEFRGNEKLFF
-	-	TRBV19	TRBJ1-3	TGTGCCAGTAGTTACGACAGCTCGGGAAACACCATATATTTT	CASSYDSSGNTIYF